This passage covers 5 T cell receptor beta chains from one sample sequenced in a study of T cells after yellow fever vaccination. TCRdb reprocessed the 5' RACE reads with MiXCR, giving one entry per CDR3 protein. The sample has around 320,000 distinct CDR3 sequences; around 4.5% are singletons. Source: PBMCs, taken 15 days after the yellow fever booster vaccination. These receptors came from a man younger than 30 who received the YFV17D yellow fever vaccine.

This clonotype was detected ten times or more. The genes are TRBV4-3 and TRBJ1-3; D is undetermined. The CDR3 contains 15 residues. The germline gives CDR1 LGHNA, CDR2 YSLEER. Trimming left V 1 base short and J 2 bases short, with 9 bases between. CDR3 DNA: TGCGCCAGCAGCCAAGCGCGGACGGCTGGAAACACCATATATTTT. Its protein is CASSQARTAGNTIYF.

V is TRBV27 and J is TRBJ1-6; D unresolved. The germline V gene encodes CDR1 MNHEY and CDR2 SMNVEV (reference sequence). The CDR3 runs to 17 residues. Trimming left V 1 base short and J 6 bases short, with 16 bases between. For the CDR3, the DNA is TGTGCCAGCAGTTTATTAATCGACTGGACCGTTAATTCACCCCTCCACTTT. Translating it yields CASSLLIDWTVNSPLHF.

Here the CDR3 DNA reads TGTGCCAGCAGCCGAGGAAGGGTGGGACTAGCCAAAAACATTCAGTACTTC. Amino acids: CASSRGRVGLAKNIQYF. The J gene is TRBJ2-4, the V gene TRBV3-1; perhaps TRBD2 as D (6 bases). V was clipped by 4 bases and J by 0 bases, with 16 bases between them. This CDR3 region has 17 residues. Germline CDR1 and CDR2: LGHDT and YNNKEL (reference sequence).

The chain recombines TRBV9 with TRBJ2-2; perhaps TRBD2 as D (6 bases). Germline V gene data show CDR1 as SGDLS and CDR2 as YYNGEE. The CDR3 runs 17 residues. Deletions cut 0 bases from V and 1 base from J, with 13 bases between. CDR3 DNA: TGTGCCAGCAGCGTAGGACCGGGACTTTTGAACACCGGGGAGCTGTTTTTT. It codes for CASSVGPGLLNTGELFF.

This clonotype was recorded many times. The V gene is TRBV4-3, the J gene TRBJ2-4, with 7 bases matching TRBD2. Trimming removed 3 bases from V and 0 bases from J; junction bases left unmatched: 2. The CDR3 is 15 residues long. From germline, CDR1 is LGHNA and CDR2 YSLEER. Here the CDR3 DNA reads TGCGCCAGCAGCCACGCTAGCGGAGCCAAAAACATTCAGTACTTC. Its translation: CASSHASGAKNIQYF.